A selection of T cell receptor beta chains follows, all from one sample in a study of shared clonotypes between healthy human individuals. TCRdb keeps only in-frame clones here, not all; method: immunoSEQ multiplex PCR. The table lists about 2.1 million clones, roughly 93% of them singletons. Sequencing input: naive CD8+ T cells from PBMCs. All receptors come from a man between 18 and 35 years old in good health. Some clones in this sample may be carry-over from other donors' samples. Both conserved end residues are part of each CDR3. D genes are given only for firm matches. The size field is filled for only some rows; it gives once, few, many or a size class.

v_gene: TRBV9; abundance: NA; d_gene: TRBD1; j_gene: TRBJ2-2; CDR3aa: CASSPRQGATPTGTGELFF; CDR3nt: TGTGCCAGCAGCCCCCGACAGGGGGCGACTCCAACCGGCACCGGGGAGCTGTTTTTT
v_gene: TRBV5-1; abundance: NA; d_gene: NA; j_gene: TRBJ2-7; CDR3aa: CASSFLPGNSYEQYF; CDR3nt: TGCGCCAGCAGCTTTCTTCCTGGGAACTCCTACGAGCAGTACTTC
v_gene: TRBV11-2; abundance: NA; d_gene: NA; j_gene: TRBJ2-1; CDR3aa: CASSLSLSGPYNEQFF; CDR3nt: TGTGCCAGCAGCTTGTCGCTATCCGGTCCGTACAATGAGCAGTTCTTC
v_gene: TRBV6-5; abundance: NA; d_gene: TRBD2; j_gene: TRBJ2-7; CDR3aa: CASSYSAGGRTEQYF; CDR3nt: TGTGCCAGCAGTTACTCGGCGGGAGGGCGAACTGAGCAGTACTTC
v_gene: TRBV7-9; abundance: few; d_gene: NA; j_gene: TRBJ1-1; CDR3aa: CASSPSDSLNTEAFF; CDR3nt: TGTGCCAGCAGTCCTTCGGACAGTTTGAACACTGAAGCTTTCTTT
v_gene: TRBV27; abundance: NA; d_gene: NA; j_gene: TRBJ2-5; CDR3aa: CASRSEGLAQYF; CDR3nt: TGTGCCAGCAGGTCAGAGGGACTGGCCCAGTACTTC
v_gene: TRBV11-2; abundance: NA; d_gene: NA; j_gene: TRBJ1-2; CDR3aa: CASSLGVTGGYTF; CDR3nt: TGTGCCAGCAGCTTAGGGGTCACTGGAGGCTACACCTTC
v_gene: TRBV7-2; abundance: few; d_gene: TRBD2; j_gene: TRBJ2-5; CDR3aa: CASSFPIAGGQETQYF; CDR3nt: TGTGCCAGCAGCTTCCCGATTGCGGGGGGCCAAGAGACCCAGTACTTC
v_gene: TRBV28; abundance: NA; d_gene: NA; j_gene: TRBJ2-5; CDR3aa: CASITPRDNQETQYF; CDR3nt: TGTGCCAGCATCACCCCTCGGGACAACCAAGAGACCCAGTACTTC
v_gene: TRBV19; abundance: NA; d_gene: NA; j_gene: TRBJ1-2; CDR3aa: CASSILSGRENPNYGYTF; CDR3nt: TGTGCCAGTAGTATACTTAGCGGCAGAGAAAATCCTAACTATGGCTACACCTTC
v_gene: TRBV19; abundance: NA; d_gene: NA; j_gene: TRBJ2-7; CDR3aa: CASSTTGSGYEQYF; CDR3nt: TGTGCCAGTAGTACGACAGGCAGCGGCTACGAGCAGTACTTC
v_gene: TRBV4-3; abundance: NA; d_gene: TRBD1; j_gene: TRBJ2-7; CDR3aa: CASSEEATGGGYEQYF; CDR3nt: TGCGCCAGCAGCGAAGAGGCGACAGGGGGCGGCTACGAGCAGTACTTC
v_gene: TRBV7-9; abundance: NA; d_gene: NA; j_gene: TRBJ1-2; CDR3aa: CASSLAVGYGYTF; CDR3nt: TGTGCCAGCAGCTTAGCAGTGGGCTATGGCTACACCTTC
v_gene: TRBV7-8; abundance: NA; d_gene: TRBD1; j_gene: TRBJ1-4; CDR3aa: CASSLAGTGYEKLFF; CDR3nt: TGTGCCAGCAGCTTAGCGGGGACAGGCTATGAAAAACTGTTTTTT
v_gene: TRBV30; abundance: NA; d_gene: NA; j_gene: TRBJ2-1; CDR3aa: CAWRRWIAGANEQFF; CDR3nt: TGTGCCTGGAGAAGGTGGATAGCTGGGGCCAATGAGCAGTTCTTC
v_gene: TRBV18; abundance: NA; d_gene: TRBD1; j_gene: TRBJ1-5; CDR3aa: CASSWDRGRQPQHF; CDR3nt: TGTGCCAGCTCATGGGACAGGGGTCGTCAGCCCCAGCATTTT
v_gene: TRBV10-1; abundance: few; d_gene: NA; j_gene: TRBJ2-7; CDR3aa: CASREVMFSYEQYF; CDR3nt: TGCGCCAGCAGAGAGGTAATGTTTAGCTACGAGCAGTACTTC